The entry below describes one TCR beta chain. Data came from immunoSEQ multiplex PCR; TCRdb stores just in-frame clones and leaves some out. The table shows 210,000 or so clones, with around 80% occurring only once. Germline V gene sequence: CDR1 MNHNY, CDR2 SVGAGI (reference sequence). The CDR3 sequence is 14 residues long. Losses at the gene ends were 4 bases for V and 6 bases for J; bases not matched to a gene: 4. This record belongs to a study of blood T cell repertoires in COVID-19. Input material: PBMCs or T cells enriched from blood (not recorded which). This chain joins TRBV6-6 and TRBJ2-1; 9 nucleotides line up with TRBD1. This TCR was sampled from a woman aged 40 to 49 with acute COVID-19. CDR3 in amino acids: CASSSDRGANEQFF. The CDR3 DNA reads TGTGCCAGCAGTTCGGACAGGGGAGCCAATGAGCAGTTCTTC.